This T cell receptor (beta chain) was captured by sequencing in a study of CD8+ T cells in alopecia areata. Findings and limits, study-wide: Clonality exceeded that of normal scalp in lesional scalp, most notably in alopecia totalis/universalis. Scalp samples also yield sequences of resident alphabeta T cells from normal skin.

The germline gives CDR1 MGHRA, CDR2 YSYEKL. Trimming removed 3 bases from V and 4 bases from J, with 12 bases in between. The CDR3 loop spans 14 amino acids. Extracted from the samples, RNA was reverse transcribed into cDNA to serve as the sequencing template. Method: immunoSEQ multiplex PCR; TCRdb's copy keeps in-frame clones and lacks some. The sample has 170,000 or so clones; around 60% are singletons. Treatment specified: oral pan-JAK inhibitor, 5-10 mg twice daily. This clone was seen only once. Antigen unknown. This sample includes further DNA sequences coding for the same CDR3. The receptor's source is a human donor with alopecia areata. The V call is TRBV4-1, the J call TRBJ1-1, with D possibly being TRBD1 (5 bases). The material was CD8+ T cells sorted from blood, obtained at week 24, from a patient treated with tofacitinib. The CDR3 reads CASSQLGGGTEAFF. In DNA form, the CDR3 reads TGCGCCAGCAGCCAGCTGGGCGGGGGCACTGAAGCTTTCTTT.